Following are 19 T cell receptor beta chains from one sample sequenced in a study of blood T cell repertoires in COVID-19. Here immunoSEQ multiplex PCR was the method, and the copy in TCRdb shows in-frame clones only, minus some. The profile shows 260,000 or so clones, nearly 90% of them singletons. The sequenced sample was peripheral blood. These TCRs come from a man younger than 35 with active or convalescent COVID-19.

V usage is TRBV9 and J usage is TRBJ1-1; 8 positions match TRBD1. The CDR3 length is 15 residues. Trimming removed 3 bases from V and 3 bases from J; junction bases left unmatched: 7. The germline V gene has CDR1 SGDLS and CDR2 YYNGEE. The CDR3 sequence: CASSALQGEDTEAFF. CDR3 bases: TGTGCCAGCAGCGCGTTACAGGGGGAAGACACTGAAGCTTTCTTT.

The chain combines TRBV27 with TRBJ2-7, with a tentative D call TRBD1 (5 bases). Germline values: CDR1 MNHEY, CDR2 SMNVEV (reference sequence). This CDR3 is built from 15 residues. Trimming took 2 bases from V and 0 from J, leaving 11 bases between them. In DNA, the CDR3 is TGTGCCAGCAGTTTAAGGGGCTACACCTCCTACGAGCAGTACTTC. This translates into CASSLRGYTSYEQYF.

V gene TRBV5-1 combines with J gene TRBJ1-5; a possible D gene is TRBD1 (6 bases). Looked up from germline, CDR1 is SGHRS and CDR2 is YFSETQ. The CDR3 totals 14 residues. Trimming took 3 bases from V and 3 from J, leaving 10 bases between them. CDR3 sequence reads: CASSSGDDNQPQHF. In DNA, the CDR3 is TGCGCCAGCAGCTCAGGGGATGACAATCAGCCCCAGCATTTT. Full variable domain (remainder filled in from reference TRBV5-1 and TRBJ1-5): KAGVTQTPRYLIKTRGQQVTLSCSPISGHRSVSWYQQTPGQGLQFLFEYFSETQRNKGNFPGRFSGRQFSNSRSEMNVSTLELGDSALYLCASSSGDDNQPQHFGDGTRLSIL.

The V and J genes are TRBV4-1 and TRBJ2-5; the D gene is possibly TRBD2 (5 bases). The CDR3 totals 15 residues. Germline V gene lookup returns CDR1 MGHRA and CDR2 YSYEKL. Between the trimmed V and J ends, which lost 2 bases and 0 bases, there was a span of 10 bases. The CDR3 loop is CASSQPGLNQETQYF. The CDR3 region has the DNA TGCGCCAGCAGCCAACCCGGACTGAACCAAGAGACCCAGTACTTC.

DNA for the CDR3: TGCGCCAGCAGCCAAGAACAGGTCGTATATGGCTACACCTTC. Translated: CASSQEQVVYGYTF. The chain recombines TRBV4-1 with TRBJ1-2; weak D call: TRBD1 (5 bases). This CDR3 spans 14 amino acids. The V end lost 0 bases, the J end lost 5 bases, and 10 bases lay between the germline ends. CDR1 and CDR2 (germline): MGHRA, YSYEKL.

This clone was recorded only once. This rearrangement joins TRBV29-1 to TRBJ1-1, with a weak D call TRBD1 (6 bases). Trimming shortened V by 8 bases and J by 1 base, and 8 bases separated the two germline ends. The CDR3 consists of 11 residues. Germline CDR1 SQVTM, CDR2 ANQGSEA. The CDR3 DNA reads as TGCAGCCACAGGGAGAACACTGAAGCTTTCTTT. It specifies CSHRENTEAFF.

CDR3 DNA sequence: TGTGCCAGCAGTTACGGGACAGGGTATGGTGAAGCTTTCTTT. Encoded protein: CASSYGTGYGEAFF. The chain joins TRBV6-2 or TRBV6-3 to TRBJ1-1; 9 nucleotides line up with TRBD1. J lost 7 bases, V lost 2 bases, and 5 bases had no gene match. This CDR3 contains 14 residues. Germline loops: CDR1 MNHEY, CDR2 SVGEGT.

This clone has a handful of counts. The J gene is TRBJ1-2, the V gene TRBV6-5; a possible D gene is TRBD1 (5 bases). With 4 bases removed from V and 0 bases from J, the gap between germline ends came to 6 bases. This CDR3 region has 13 residues. Germline V gene lookup returns CDR1 MNHEY and CDR2 SVGAGI. CDR3 loop: CASSWTTNYGYTF. For the CDR3, the DNA is TGTGCCAGCAGTTGGACAACTAACTATGGCTACACCTTC.

The chain has TRBV27 and TRBJ1-6, with D uncertain. The germline CDR1 and CDR2 sequences are MNHEY and SMNVEV (reference sequence). The V end lost 1 base, the J end lost 6 bases, and 4 bases lay between the germline ends. The CDR3 sequence is 13 residues long. DNA for the CDR3: TGTGCCAGCAGTTTATTTAGTAATTCACCCCTCCACTTT. Residues: CASSLFSNSPLHF.

The DNA for the CDR3 is TGTGCCAGCAGCCCTGGGACAGGGGGATCACGGGGAGCTGGAAACACCATATATTTT. Translated, it gives CASSPGTGGSRGAGNTIYF. The chain carries TRBV13 and TRBJ1-3; the match to TRBD1 covers 11 bases. Germline CDR1 reads PRHDT; CDR2 reads FYEKMQ (reference sequence). The CDR3 spans 19 residues. The ends lost 5 bases at V and 2 bases at J; junction bases unmatched: 14.

The rearrangement joins TRBV2 to TRBJ2-5; D is unclear. The CDR3 has 12 residues. The germline gives CDR1 SNHLY, CDR2 FYNNEI. The V end lost 5 bases, the J end lost 4 bases, and 8 bases lay between the germline ends. The CDR3 loop is CASSRVRETQYF. The CDR3 DNA reads as TGTGCCAGCAGTCGGGTCCGAGAGACCCAGTACTTC.

The chain is built from TRBV9 and TRBJ2-5; 7 bases agree with TRBD1. This CDR3 is 15 amino acids long. Trimming took 3 bases from V and 3 from J; bases not matched to a gene: 8. Germline CDR1 and CDR2: SGDLS and YYNGEE. The CDR3 nucleotides are TGTGCCAGCAGCGCGACAGGGAAGTTCGAAGAGACCCAGTACTTC. It is translated as CASSATGKFEETQYF.

The chain is built from TRBV10-2 and TRBJ1-1, with D possibly being TRBD1 (5 bases). Per germline, CDR1 WSHSY and CDR2 SAAADI. V lost 6 bases to trimming and J lost 3 bases, with 17 bases between them. The CDR3 loop spans 15 amino acids. The CDR3 DNA reads TGCGCCAGCAGCGACATGGGGGGGGGAGACACTGAAGCTTTCTTT. It is translated as CASSDMGGGDTEAFF.

This clone occurred a few times. In the same sample, other DNA sequences code for this CDR3. The rearrangement uses TRBV5-6 and TRBJ2-7; the D gene is possibly TRBD1 (6 bases). Deletions cut 4 bases from V and 2 bases from J, with 10 bases between. Germline loops: CDR1 SGHDT, CDR2 YYEEEE. The length of the CDR3 is 13 residues. DNA for the CDR3: TGTGCCAGCAGCGCCGGGACACCCTACGAGCAGTACTTC. Amino acids: CASSAGTPYEQYF.

The chain couples TRBV2 to TRBJ1-1; TRBD1 aligns across 8 bases. CDR1 and CDR2 (germline): SNHLY, FYNNEI. There are 17 residues in the CDR3. The ends lost 2 bases at V and 9 bases at J; junction bases unmatched: 17. CDR3 amino acids: CASSERSGIDRGSKAFF. The CDR3 DNA is TGTGCCAGCAGTGAAAGATCCGGAATTGACAGGGGATCAAAAGCTTTCTTT.

The chain's CDR3 is CASSDKLTEAFF. The DNA of the CDR3 is TGTGCCAGCAGCGACAAGCTCACTGAAGCTTTCTTT. The rearrangement links TRBV27 to TRBJ1-1; D uncertain. The V gene's germline CDR1 is MNHEY and CDR2 SMNVEV (reference sequence). This CDR3 has 12 residues. V was pared by 6 bases and J by 4 bases, with 9 bases between.

The chain joins TRBV18 to TRBJ2-1, with 9 bases lining up with TRBD1. The CDR3 sequence is 15 residues long. Germline V gives CDR1 KGHSH, CDR2 LQKENI. The trim removed 4 bases at V and 0 bases at J, leaving 1 base unmatched. Here the CDR3 reads CASSQGQGSYNEQFF. CDR3 DNA sequence: TGTGCCAGCTCACAGGGACAGGGCTCCTACAATGAGCAGTTCTTC.

V is TRBV5-5 and J is TRBJ2-1; 10 nucleotides agree with TRBD2. Per germline, CDR1 SGHKS and CDR2 YYEKEE (reference sequence). This CDR3 is 15 amino acids long. The junction had 7 bases not matched to a gene; V was cut back by 3 bases and J by 7 bases. CDR3 in DNA: TGTGCCAGCAGCTCCTCAGCGGGGGGGCCGAATGAGCAGTTCTTC. This gives the protein CASSSSAGGPNEQFF.

V usage is TRBV9 and J usage is TRBJ2-1; 8 bases are a match to TRBD2. CDR1 and CDR2 (germline): SGDLS, YYNGEE. Germline trimming cut 4 bases from V and 6 bases from J; bases unmatched to any gene: 9. The CDR3 is made up of 15 amino acids. The CDR3 sequence is CASSYSLAGFNEQFF. The CDR3 region has the DNA TGTGCCAGCAGCTATAGTCTAGCGGGTTTCAATGAGCAGTTCTTC.